This T cell receptor beta chain appears in the sequencing data of a study of CD8 T cells in ankylosing spondylitis. CDR3 length equals 15 residues. With 4 bases clipped from V and 5 bases from J, the junction kept 9 bases outside the gene matches. Germline CDR1 and CDR2: DFQATT and SNEGSKA (reference sequence). TCR beta libraries were made by quantitative 5'-RACE with molecular barcodes. TCRdb redid the calling of the 5' RACE reads with MiXCR, one entry per CDR3 protein. There are 350,000 to 450,000 distinct CDR3 sequences in the sample; around 26% occur only once, and 0.89% lies in the top ten. Whole-study findings and limits: Made up of fewer than 10 highly homologous variants, a TCR beta motif appeared characteristic of ankylosing spondylitis blood.

Comments on this clonotype: Its specificity is unknown.

Sequenced sample: blood, either unsorted or a sorted T cell fraction (not recorded which). This chain uses TRBV20-1 with TRBJ2-5; 11 bases agree with TRBD1. This TCR came from a male donor with ankylosing spondylitis. CDR3 DNA: TGCAGTGCTACCCCGGGACAGGGGGTTGAGGAGACCCAGTACTTC. Its translation is CSATPGQGVEETQYF.